This TCR beta chain was sequenced during a study of shared clonotypes between healthy human individuals. Study results and limitations: Compared with memory subsets, naive subsets generally had larger estimated richness. The study found roughly 5% of naive CD4 clonotypes shared across four donors. Among non-shared clonotypes, generation probabilities were lower than among those shared by all four donors.

Naive CD8 cells were CD45RO-negative, positively selected for CCR7, excluding terminally differentiated effector memory CD45RA+ cells. V dropped 0 bases and J dropped 4; count of bases not matched to a gene: 3. Germline lookup yields CDR1 SQVTM and CDR2 ANQGSEA. The CDR3 consists of 16 residues. As concerns this clone: The antigen is not known.

TCRdb keeps only in-frame clones here, not all; method: immunoSEQ multiplex PCR. The profile covers fewer than 1 million clones, with about 96% appearing a single time and less than 0.3% taken by the ten largest. The sample consisted of naive CD8+ T cells sorted from blood. The sequence came from a man between 25 and 39 years old in good health. The V call is TRBV29-1, the J call TRBJ2-1; TRBD2 matches at 13 bases. In nucleotides, the CDR3 is TGCAGCGTTGAAGATGGACTAGCGGGAGTGTACAATGAGCAGTTCTTC. Translated, it gives CSVEDGLAGVYNEQFF.